These 17 T cell receptor beta chains share one sample of origin, sequenced in a study of T-cell memory formation after mild COVID-19. TCRdb re-called the 5' RACE reads through MiXCR, storing one row per CDR3 protein. The profile covers around 180,000 distinct CDR3 sequences, with approximately 18% appearing a single time and 3.9% taken by the ten largest. The sample comprised PBMCs or a T cell subset sorted from them (not recorded which). The receptors here all came from a man aged 18 to 29 who had mild COVID-19 (a few samples of this study predate the infection). Cell type and time point are not known.

This clonotype was picked up a small number of times. This rearrangement joins TRBV23-1 to TRBJ1-5, with a weak D call TRBD1 (6 bases). TRBV23-1 belongs to the ORF category, with a function that is uncertain. The CDR3 has 17 residues. V shed 2 bases and J shed 3 bases, with 17 bases lying between them. CDR3 nucleotide sequence: TGCGCCAGCAGTCAAATGCTTTTTGGACAGAACAATCAGCCCCAGCATTTT. Translating gives CASSQMLFGQNNQPQHF.

The chain uses TRBV19 and TRBJ1-1; D call uncertain. Per the germline V gene, CDR1 is LNHDA and CDR2 is SQIVND (reference sequence). Trimming cost V 3 bases and J 11 bases, with 4 bases left between them. The CDR3 consists of 9 residues. CDR3 sequence (DNA): TGTGCCAGTAGTATCCAGGCTTTCTTT. Its translation: CASSIQAFF.

This clonotype was seen only a few times. The J gene is TRBJ1-1, the V gene TRBV12-3 or TRBV12-4; TRBD1 is a possible D gene (5 bases). V lost 6 bases, J lost 0 bases, and 14 bases lay in between. The CDR3 has 15 amino acids. CDR3 sequence: CASRMGVGMNTEAFF. For the CDR3, the DNA is TGTGCCAGCAGGATGGGGGTTGGAATGAACACTGAAGCTTTCTTT.

V usage is TRBV7-3 and J usage is TRBJ2-2; TRBD2 matches at 7 bases. Germline V lookup: CDR1 SGHTA, CDR2 FQGTGA. The CDR3 runs to 14 residues. After removal of 8 bases from V and 3 bases from J, the junction contained 6 bases not matched to a gene. CDR3: CASSKAGYTGELFF. The DNA for the CDR3 is TGTGCCAGCTCTAAAGCGGGGTACACCGGGGAGCTGTTTTTT.

The chain uses TRBV29-1 and TRBJ2-2; 9 positions match TRBD2. CDR1 is SQVTM and CDR2 is ANQGSEA in the germline V gene. CDR3 length equals 14 residues. J was trimmed by 1 base and V by 5 bases; bases with no gene match: 2. The CDR3 loop is CSVQLAGNTGELFF. CDR3 DNA sequence: TGCAGCGTTCAACTAGCGGGGAACACCGGGGAGCTGTTTTTT.

This chain uses TRBV6-2 or TRBV6-3 with TRBJ2-7, with D possibly being TRBD1 (5 bases). V shed 5 bases and J shed 3 bases, with 8 bases lying between them. Germline assignment: CDR1 MNHEY and CDR2 SVGEGT. The CDR3 is 12 amino acids. CDR3 residues: CASSTQGYEQYF. As DNA, the CDR3 is TGTGCCAGCAGTACTCAGGGCTACGAGCAGTACTTC.

The chain joins TRBV5-1 to TRBJ2-7; 11 bases are shared with TRBD1. V trimming: 4 bases; J trimming: 6 bases; junction bases outside the gene matches: 3. The CDR3 has 13 amino acids. The germline V gene has CDR1 SGHRS and CDR2 YFSETQ. The CDR3 protein is CASSLGQGAEQYF. For the CDR3, the DNA is TGCGCCAGCAGCCTCGGACAGGGGGCCGAGCAGTACTTC.

The chain links TRBV7-9 to TRBJ2-3; TRBD2 aligns across 12 bases. This CDR3 is 15 amino acids long. Trimming took 2 bases from V and 5 from J; bases not matched to a gene: 2. Germline V gene data show CDR1 as SEHNR and CDR2 as FQNEAQ (reference sequence). The CDR3 bases are TGTGCCAGCAGCTTAACGGGACTAGCGGGAGATACGCAGTATTTT. Its translation is CASSLTGLAGDTQYF.

The chain carries TRBV12-3 or TRBV12-4 and TRBJ2-4; no clear D. This CDR3 has 12 amino acids. V dropped 6 bases and J dropped 9 bases, with 12 bases sitting between them. The CDR3: CASRVGTGIQYF. DNA of the CDR3: TGTGCCAGCAGGGTCGGAACGGGCATTCAGTACTTC.

The CDR3 DNA follows: TGCGCCAGCAGCCAAGTTGGGGGCAGGGCCTGGGGGCAGCCCCAGCATTTT. Amino acid sequence: CASSQVGGRAWGQPQHF. The V call is TRBV4-1, the J call TRBJ1-5; D possibly corresponds to TRBD1 (6 bases). Per the germline V gene, CDR1 is MGHRA and CDR2 is YSYEKL. The CDR3 is made up of 17 amino acids. Trimming cost V 1 base and J 7 bases, with 20 bases left between them.

This clonotype was counted at least ten times. The chain carries TRBV4-3 and TRBJ1-2; 7 bases agree with TRBD1. The CDR3 extends over 14 amino acids. V shed 0 bases and J 8 bases; nucleotides not matched to a gene: 6. Germline lookup yields CDR1 LGHNA and CDR2 YSLEER. The CDR3 loop is CASSQDEGARGYTF. The CDR3 coding sequence is TGCGCCAGCAGCCAAGATGAGGGGGCGCGGGGCTACACCTTC.

The chain combines TRBV10-3 with TRBJ2-3; D not resolved. The germline V gene encodes CDR1 ENHRY and CDR2 SYGVKD. The ends were cut back, 0 bases at V and 0 bases at J, with 4 bases in the middle. The CDR3 consists of 14 residues. The CDR3 region is CAISESGSTDTQYF. The CDR3 nucleotides read TGTGCCATCAGTGAGTCCGGCAGCACAGATACGCAGTATTTT.

The chain is built from TRBV7-2 and TRBJ1-5; 8 nucleotides align to TRBD1. CDR3 length: 13 amino acids. CDR1 SGHTA and CDR2 FQGNSA come from the germline V gene. J lost 7 bases, V lost 3 bases, and 2 bases had no gene match. This CDR3 is CASSLTGEQPQHF. DNA of the CDR3: TGTGCCAGCAGCTTGACAGGGGAACAGCCCCAGCATTTT.

This sequence joins TRBV29-1 and TRBJ2-3, with D unresolved. CDR3 size: 13 residues. Trimming took 3 bases from V and 0 from J, leaving 7 bases between them. Germline V gene sequence: CDR1 SQVTM, CDR2 ANQGSEA. CDR3: CSVDGLSTDTQYF. CDR3 DNA sequence: TGCAGCGTTGACGGCCTTAGCACAGATACGCAGTATTTT.

The chain has TRBV19 and TRBJ1-1, with D unclear. Germline loops: CDR1 LNHDA, CDR2 SQIVND (reference sequence). This CDR3 has 13 residues. Between the trimmed V and J ends, which lost 10 bases and 0 bases, there was a span of 12 bases. The CDR3 DNA reads TGTGCCACGCAGACGGAAATGAACACTGAAGCTTTCTTT. Its translation is CATQTEMNTEAFF.

This clonotype was detected only a few times. This sequence joins TRBV4-1 and TRBJ2-5, with D possibly being TRBD1 (5 bases). This CDR3 contains 16 residues. Germline CDR1 and CDR2: MGHRA and YSYEKL. The V end was cut by 7 bases, the J end by 3 bases, with 21 bases between. The CDR3 nucleotides read TGCGCCAGCAAACCTCTCTGGGGCAGGGTAGAAGAGACCCAGTACTTC. Translated, it gives CASKPLWGRVEETQYF.

This sequence joins TRBV9 and TRBJ1-2; 10 nucleotides align to TRBD1. The germline gives CDR1 SGDLS, CDR2 YYNGEE. The J segment lost 0 bases and the V segment lost 0 bases, leaving 5 bases of the junction unmatched. This CDR3 is 17 amino acids long. CDR3: CASSVGGTGATNYGYTF. As DNA, the CDR3 is TGTGCCAGCAGCGTAGGAGGGACAGGGGCGACTAACTATGGCTACACCTTC.